The next 27 T cell receptor beta chains were all read from a single sample in a study of cytotoxic CD8 clonotypes in ibrutinib-treated CLL. Assay: immunoSEQ multiplex PCR; the TCRdb copy retains only in-frame clones and omits some. This sample carries 13,000 to 15,000 clones, 52% of them seen once, and the ten largest clones take under 40%. Sequencing was performed on PBMCs, taken at a 24-month disease-progression time point, from a patient treated with ibrutinib. These receptors were taken from a human donor with chronic lymphocytic leukemia.

The genes are TRBV27 and TRBJ2-3; maybe TRBD2 (5 bases). Germline CDR1 reads MNHEY; CDR2 reads SMNVEV (reference sequence). The CDR3 is made up of 12 amino acids. V was cut by 6 bases and J by 11 bases, with 15 bases left in between. CDR3 amino acids: CASSPSLFEQYF. CDR3 nucleotide sequence: TGTGCCAGCAGCCCTAGCCTCTTTGAGCAGTATTTT.

The rearrangement uses TRBV2 and TRBJ2-1; 9 positions match TRBD1. The CDR3 totals 15 residues. With 1 base clipped from V and 10 bases from J, the junction kept 8 bases outside the gene matches. Germline V gene data show CDR1 as SNHLY and CDR2 as FYNNEI. DNA for the CDR3: TGTGCCAGCAGTGAAGTCAGGACAGGGGTTCGGGAGCAGTTCTTC. Its protein is CASSEVRTGVREQFF.

CDR3 amino acids: CASSSIDTYEQYF. CDR3 sequence (DNA): TGTGCCAGCAGCTCCATCGACACTTACGAGCAGTACTTC. The chain employs TRBV7-9 and TRBJ2-7; the D is unclear. The V gene's germline CDR1 is SEHNR and CDR2 FQNEAQ (reference sequence). The CDR3 covers 13 residues. Trimming stripped 4 bases from V and 4 bases from J, with 11 bases between.

In its sample, this clone was seen a few times. The J gene is TRBJ2-1, the V gene TRBV10-1, with TRBD1 as a possible D gene (6 bases). The V gene's germline CDR1 is WNHNN and CDR2 SYGVQD (reference sequence). The CDR3 consists of 13 residues. The ends were cut back, 2 bases at V and 9 bases at J, with 11 bases in the middle. The CDR3: CASSENRVGEQFF. Here the CDR3 DNA reads TGCGCCAGCAGTGAGAACAGGGTAGGTGAGCAGTTCTTC.

The chain carries TRBV5-4 and TRBJ1-1; D is unclear. Deletions cut 6 bases from V and 1 base from J, with 13 bases between. From germline, CDR1 is SGHNT and CDR2 YYREEE (reference sequence). The CDR3 is 14 amino acids. CDR3 DNA: TGTGCCAGCACCGCCCCCAATTCGAACACTGAAGCTTTCTTT. Its translation: CASTAPNSNTEAFF.

The chain combines TRBV9 with TRBJ1-6, with D maybe TRBD1 (6 bases). In germline, CDR1 is SGDLS, CDR2 YYNGEE. The CDR3 has 14 residues. The V and J ends lost 3 bases and 9 bases respectively, with 13 bases between them. CDR3 bases: TGTGCCAGCAGCGGGACGGGGGCTGGTTCACCCCTCCACTTT. This codes for CASSGTGAGSPLHF.

This clone counts as medium-sized. This chain connects TRBV10-1 to TRBJ2-1; D call uncertain. The CDR3 is 14 residues long. CDR1 WNHNN and CDR2 SYGVQD come from the germline V gene (reference sequence). Trimming cost V 0 bases and J 9 bases, with 12 bases left between them. The CDR3 reads CASSESPGRSEQFF. The CDR3 DNA reads TGCGCCAGCAGTGAGTCTCCAGGTAGGAGTGAGCAGTTCTTC.

The chain uses TRBV5-4 and TRBJ2-2; D possibly corresponds to TRBD2 (6 bases). The V end lost 0 bases, the J end lost 6 bases, and 9 bases lay between the germline ends. The CDR3 covers 14 residues. CDR1 is SGHNT and CDR2 is YYREEE in the germline V gene (reference sequence). The CDR3 nucleotides read TGTGCCAGCAGCTTGGCCGGGGGAGCCGGGGAGCTGTTTTTT. Encoded protein: CASSLAGGAGELFF.

CDR3 amino acids: CASSPGTGVDTIYF. Here the CDR3 DNA reads TGTGCCAGCAGTCCCGGGACAGGGGTTGACACCATATATTTT. The chain recombines TRBV2 with TRBJ1-3; the match to TRBD1 covers 10 bases. Looked up from germline, CDR1 is SNHLY and CDR2 is FYNNEI. CDR3 length: 14 amino acids. The junction had 6 bases not matched to a gene; V was cut back by 5 bases and J by 8 bases.

J is TRBJ1-1 and V is TRBV5-4; 7 bases agree with TRBD1. Trimming took 2 bases from V and 3 from J; bases not matched to a gene: 1. The CDR3 covers 13 residues. Germline lookup yields CDR1 SGHNT and CDR2 YYREEE (reference sequence). The CDR3 is CASSFDRDTEAFF. The CDR3 region has the DNA TGTGCCAGCAGCTTCGACAGGGACACTGAAGCTTTCTTT.

This chain links TRBV7-6 with TRBJ1-1; possibly TRBD1 for D (5 bases). The CDR3 totals 17 residues. Per the germline V gene, CDR1 is SGHVS and CDR2 is FNYEAQ. V was trimmed by 2 bases and J by 2 bases, leaving 18 bases between them. CDR3 protein: CASSLSRGVWENTEAFF. The CDR3 DNA reads as TGTGCCAGCAGCTTATCGAGAGGGGTTTGGGAAAACACTGAAGCTTTCTTT.

The V and J genes are TRBV18 and TRBJ2-1; 14 nucleotides align to TRBD2. CDR1 and CDR2 from the germline V gene are KGHSH and LQKENI. The V gene end was trimmed by 3 bases and the J gene end by 11 bases; junction bases not matched to a gene: 6. This CDR3 region has 15 residues. CDR3 protein: CASSPIGTSGGQQFF. CDR3 coding DNA: TGTGCCAGCTCACCGATAGGGACTAGCGGGGGACAGCAGTTCTTC.

The J gene is TRBJ1-1, the V gene TRBV5-8; 8 bases match TRBD1. Germline V CDR1 and CDR2: SGHTS, YDEGEE. The CDR3 is made up of 16 amino acids. The ends lost 7 bases at V and 10 bases at J; junction bases unmatched: 21. The CDR3 coding sequence is TGTGCCAGCTACCCCTGGGCAGGGGGCGTTTATAGGGGAGCTTTCTTT. Translation gives CASYPWAGGVYRGAFF.

The V call is TRBV29-1, the J call TRBJ2-2; 11 bases map to TRBD2. V shed 5 bases, J shed 6 bases, and the junction held 8 bases outside the gene matches. Germline V gene sequence: CDR1 SQVTM, CDR2 ANQGSEA. This CDR3 is 15 amino acids long. CDR3 in amino acids: CSVSLAGVVAGELFF. The CDR3 DNA follows: TGCAGCGTTTCACTAGCGGGGGTTGTCGCCGGGGAGCTGTTTTTT.

The chain links TRBV11-2 to TRBJ2-2, with TRBD1 as a possible D gene (5 bases). CDR1 and CDR2 from the germline V gene are SGHAT and FQNNGV. The CDR3 totals 13 residues. Trimming removed 5 bases at V and 6 bases at J, with 10 bases between. CDR3 in amino acids: CASSQGRSGELFF. The CDR3 region has the DNA TGTGCCAGCAGCCAGGGCAGGTCCGGGGAGCTGTTTTTT.

The chain recombines TRBV6-6 with TRBJ1-5; D unresolved. Germline loops: CDR1 MNHNY, CDR2 SVGAGI (reference sequence). V was shortened by 2 bases and J by 5 bases, with 10 bases between the two germline ends. The CDR3 is 14 residues long. DNA of the CDR3: TGTGCCAGCAGTTACCTTCCCGGGGATCAGCCCCAGCATTTT. Amino acids: CASSYLPGDQPQHF.

The rearrangement joins TRBV11-3 to TRBJ2-7; perhaps TRBD2 as D (6 bases). The CDR3 contains 13 residues. With 6 bases removed from V and 4 bases from J, the gap between germline ends came to 13 bases. Per germline, CDR1 SGHNT and CDR2 YENEEA. The CDR3 protein is CASSPDRGYEQYF. CDR3 coding DNA: TGTGCCAGCAGTCCCGACCGGGGGTACGAGCAGTACTTC.

The chain employs TRBV6-5 and TRBJ1-5; the D gene is possibly TRBD1 (5 bases). Germline V gives CDR1 MNHEY, CDR2 SVGAGI. The CDR3 totals 15 residues. V was cut by 4 bases and J by 0 bases, with 10 bases left in between. The CDR3 spells CASSSDSYSNQPQHF. The CDR3 nucleotides read TGTGCCAGCAGTTCCGACAGCTATAGCAATCAGCCCCAGCATTTT.

This clone was counted once. V gene TRBV9 combines with J gene TRBJ2-7; maybe TRBD2 (7 bases). The ends were cut back, 3 bases at V and 5 bases at J, with 15 bases in the middle. Germline V gives CDR1 SGDLS, CDR2 YYNGEE. The CDR3 covers 14 residues. CDR3 sequence reads: CASSGGGGVNEQYF. In nucleotides, the CDR3 is TGTGCCAGCAGCGGAGGGGGAGGGGTTAACGAGCAGTACTTC.

The chain employs TRBV7-9 and TRBJ1-2; weak D call: TRBD1 (6 bases). Trimming removed 3 bases from V and 7 bases from J, with 12 bases in between. The CDR3 sequence is 13 residues long. Germline CDR1 is SEHNR and CDR2 is FQNEAQ (reference sequence). The chain's CDR3 is CASSFSGEAGYTF. The CDR3 coding sequence is TGTGCCAGCAGCTTTTCAGGGGAGGCTGGCTACACCTTC.

This clone appeared once. This rearrangement joins TRBV29-1 to TRBJ2-7, with 14 positions matching TRBD2. CDR3 length equals 13 residues. Germline V gene lookup returns CDR1 SQVTM and CDR2 ANQGSEA. The junction had 7 bases not matched to a gene; V was cut back by 6 bases and J by 9 bases. Here the CDR3 DNA reads TGCAGCGTCAAGACTAGCGGGGGGGTGGTGCAGTACTTC. It encodes CSVKTSGGVVQYF.

In its sample, this clone is medium-sized. The chain links TRBV5-4 to TRBJ2-2; possible D gene TRBD2, 7 bases. The CDR3 is 16 amino acids. CDR1 is SGHNT, CDR2 YYREEE, per germline (reference sequence). V was pared by 0 bases and J by 3 bases, with 12 bases between. CDR3 in amino acids: CASSLVAGADTGELFF. DNA of the CDR3: TGTGCCAGCAGCTTGGTGGCGGGGGCGGACACCGGGGAGCTGTTTTTT.

The J gene is TRBJ2-5, the V gene TRBV7-7, with 10 bases matching TRBD1. The CDR3 has 14 residues. V trimming: 5 bases; J trimming: 4 bases; junction bases outside the gene matches: 4. CDR1 and CDR2 from the germline V gene are SSHAT and FNYEAQ (reference sequence). DNA of the CDR3: TGTGCCAGCAGCCCCGGGACAGGGGCAGAGACCCAGTACTTC. This sequence encodes CASSPGTGAETQYF.

V gene TRBV19 combines with J gene TRBJ2-6; D is uncertain. The CDR3 extends over 13 amino acids. V gave up 7 bases and J gave up 0 bases, with 4 bases separating them. Germline CDR1 is LNHDA and CDR2 is SQIVND (reference sequence). Here the CDR3 reads CASTVSGANVLTF. As DNA, the CDR3 is TGTGCCAGTACGGTCTCTGGGGCCAACGTCCTGACTTTC.

This sequence joins TRBV9 and TRBJ1-2; no clear D gene. Germline V lookup: CDR1 SGDLS, CDR2 YYNGEE. V gave up 0 bases and J gave up 3 bases, with 12 bases separating them. This CDR3 comprises 15 residues. CDR3 DNA: TGTGCCAGCAGCGTAGAACCATACGAGGACTATGGCTACACCTTC. Residues: CASSVEPYEDYGYTF.

This rearrangement joins TRBV5-6 to TRBJ1-4; no reliable D call. Looked up from germline, CDR1 is SGHDT and CDR2 is YYEEEE. With 4 bases removed from V and 0 bases from J, the gap between germline ends came to 10 bases. The CDR3 spans 15 residues. CDR3 DNA: TGTGCCAGCAGCCGCCTAGATGCAACTAATGAAAAACTGTTTTTT. Its protein product is CASSRLDATNEKLFF.

The V call is TRBV5-4, the J call TRBJ2-2, with unresolved D. CDR3 length: 16 amino acids. V lost 7 bases, J lost 2 bases, and 18 bases lay in between. Germline values: CDR1 SGHNT, CDR2 YYREEE (reference sequence). In DNA form, the CDR3 reads TGTGCCAGCTCACGTGTCGGACCCTTAAACACCGGGGAGCTGTTTTTT. Its translation is CASSRVGPLNTGELFF.